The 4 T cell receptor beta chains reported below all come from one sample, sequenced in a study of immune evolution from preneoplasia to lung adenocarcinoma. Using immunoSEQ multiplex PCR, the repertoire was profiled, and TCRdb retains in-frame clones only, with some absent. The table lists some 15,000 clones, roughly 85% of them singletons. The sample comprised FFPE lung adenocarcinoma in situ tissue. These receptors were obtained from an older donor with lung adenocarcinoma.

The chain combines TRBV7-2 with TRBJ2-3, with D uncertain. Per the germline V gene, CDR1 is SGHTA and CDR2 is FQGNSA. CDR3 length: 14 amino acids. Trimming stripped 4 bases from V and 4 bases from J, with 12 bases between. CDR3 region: CASSYYRVADTQYF. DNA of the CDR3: TGTGCCAGCAGCTACTATAGGGTTGCAGATACGCAGTATTTT.

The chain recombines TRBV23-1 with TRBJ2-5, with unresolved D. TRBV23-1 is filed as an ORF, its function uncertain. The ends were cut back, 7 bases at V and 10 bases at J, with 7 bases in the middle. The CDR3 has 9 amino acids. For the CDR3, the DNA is TGCGCCAGCACCGCGGTCCAGTACTTC. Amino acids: CASTAVQYF.

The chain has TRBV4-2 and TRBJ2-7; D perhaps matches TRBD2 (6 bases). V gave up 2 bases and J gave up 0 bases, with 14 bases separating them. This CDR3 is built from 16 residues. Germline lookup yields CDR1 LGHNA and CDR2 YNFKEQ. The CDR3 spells CASSQLSSESSYEQYF. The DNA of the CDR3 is TGTGCCAGCAGCCAACTTTCTAGCGAAAGCTCCTACGAGCAGTACTTC.

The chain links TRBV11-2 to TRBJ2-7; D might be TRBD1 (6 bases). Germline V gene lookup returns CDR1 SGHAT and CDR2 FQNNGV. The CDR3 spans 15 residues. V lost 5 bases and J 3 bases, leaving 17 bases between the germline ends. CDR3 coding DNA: TGTGCCAGCAGCAATAAGCCGGGCAGGGGCTACGAGCAGTACTTC. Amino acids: CASSNKPGRGYEQYF. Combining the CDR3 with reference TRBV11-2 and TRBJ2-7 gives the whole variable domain EAGVAQSPRYKIIEKRQSVAFWCNPISGHATLYWYQQILGQGPKLLIQFQNNGVVDDSQLPKDRFSAERLKGVDSTLKIQPAKLEDSAVYLCASSNKPGRGYEQYFGPGTRLTVT.